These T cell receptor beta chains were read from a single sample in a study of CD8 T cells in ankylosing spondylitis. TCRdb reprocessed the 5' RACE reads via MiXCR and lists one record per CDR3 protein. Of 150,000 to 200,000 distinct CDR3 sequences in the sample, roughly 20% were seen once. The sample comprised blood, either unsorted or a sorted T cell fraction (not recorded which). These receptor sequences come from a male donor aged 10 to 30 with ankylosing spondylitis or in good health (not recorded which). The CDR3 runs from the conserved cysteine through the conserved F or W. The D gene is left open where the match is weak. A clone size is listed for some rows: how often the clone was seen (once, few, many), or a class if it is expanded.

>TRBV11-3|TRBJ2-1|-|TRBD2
TGTGCCAGCAGCATAGCGGGCCTCTCCTACAATGAGCAGTTCTTC
CASSIAGLSYNEQFF
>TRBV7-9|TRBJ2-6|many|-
TGTGCCAGCAGCTTGTCCACAGGTGTCTCTGGGGCCAACGTCCTGACTTTC
CASSLSTGVSGANVLTF
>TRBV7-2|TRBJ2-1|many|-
TGTGCCAGCAGCTTAATGGTCGGTGGGTTGGGCAATGAGCAGTTCTTC
CASSLMVGGLGNEQFF
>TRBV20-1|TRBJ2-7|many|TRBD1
TGCAGTGCCATTCGACAGGGGGTCACCTACGAGCAGTACTTC
CSAIRQGVTYEQYF
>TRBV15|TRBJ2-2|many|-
TGTGCCACCAGCAGATTGGGACTGGCGAACACCGGGGAGCTGTTTTTT
CATSRLGLANTGELFF
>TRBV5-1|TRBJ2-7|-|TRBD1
TGCGCCAGCAGCACCGGGACAGGGACCTACGAGCAGTACTTC
CASSTGTGTYEQYF
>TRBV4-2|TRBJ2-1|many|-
TGTGCCAGCAGCCAGGAATATAGACTCGACCAGACCAGTCTTCTCTTC
CASSQEYRLDQTSLLF
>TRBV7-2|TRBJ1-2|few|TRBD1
TGTGCCAGCAGCCAGACAGGGGGCAGCTATGGCTACACCTTC
CASSQTGGSYGYTF
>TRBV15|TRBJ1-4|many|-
TGTGCCACCAGTTCCCAGACCCCCACTAATGAAAAACTGTTTTTT
CATSSQTPTNEKLFF
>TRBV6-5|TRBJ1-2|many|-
TGTGCCAGCAGTTACTCCGCAGTAGCTAACTATGGCTACACCTTC
CASSYSAVANYGYTF
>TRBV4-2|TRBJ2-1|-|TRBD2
TGTGCCAGCAGCCAAGCCGGGAGGTTGGGCAATGAGCAGTTCTTC
CASSQAGRLGNEQFF
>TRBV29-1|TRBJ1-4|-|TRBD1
TGCAGCGTTGAACGGCGTGGGACAGGGGGTGAAAAACTGTTTTTT
CSVERRGTGGEKLFF
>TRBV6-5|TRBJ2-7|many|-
TGTGCCAGCAGTTACGGTGGGAACGAGCAGTACTTC
CASSYGGNEQYF
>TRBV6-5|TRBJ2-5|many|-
TGTGCCAGCAGTTACTCGTTTGTAAGGAGAGAAGAGACCCAGTACTTC
CASSYSFVRREETQYF
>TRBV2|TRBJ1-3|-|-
TGTGCCAGCAATTGGGGGTTAACCTCTGGAAACACCATATATTTT
CASNWGLTSGNTIYF
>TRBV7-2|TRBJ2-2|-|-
TGTGCCAGCAGCTTCAGCGGGACAACGAACACCGGGGAGCTGTTTTTT
CASSFSGTTNTGELFF
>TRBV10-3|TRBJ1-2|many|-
TGTGCCATCAGGTCCCCGGGGACCCTCTATGGCTACACCTTC
CAIRSPGTLYGYTF
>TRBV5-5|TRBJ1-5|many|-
TGTGCCAGCAGCTTGTCAATGGGTTATCAGCCCCAGCATTTT
CASSLSMGYQPQHF
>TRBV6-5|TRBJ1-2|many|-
TGTGCCAGCAGAAAGGCAGGGTCTGGCTATGGCTACACCTTC
CASRKAGSGYGYTF
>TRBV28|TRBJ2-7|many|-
TGTGCCAGCAGCAGAGGCGGGCGTACCCCGTACTTC
CASSRGGRTPYF
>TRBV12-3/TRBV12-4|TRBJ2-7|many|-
TGTGCCAGCAGTTTCCTAAACCACGAGCAGTACTTC
CASSFLNHEQYF